Following are 19 T cell receptor beta chains from one sample sequenced in a study of CD8+CD57+ T cells in acquired aplastic anemia. Patients chosen for sequencing had CD8+CD57+ cells that had expanded, as shown by flow cytometry. Genomic DNA provided the template from which TCR beta VDJ and CDR3 profiles were obtained. Each CDR3 protein is one row after TCRdb ran MiXCR on the reads. This sample yields roughly 260,000 distinct CDR3 sequences, of which more than 45% are seen a single time; less than 9% belongs to the top ten. The sample taken for sequencing was sorted CD4+, CD8+, or CD8+CD57+ T cells (not recorded which) from PBMCs. These receptors were collected from a human donor with aplastic anemia.

This clonotype was found many times. The chain is built from TRBV9 and TRBJ1-5; 7 nucleotides agree with TRBD1. The CDR3 runs to 15 residues. The V and J ends lost 3 bases and 1 base, in that order; junction bases with no gene match: 4. Germline V gene sequence: CDR1 SGDLS, CDR2 YYNGEE. CDR3 amino acids: CASSAGQLSNQPQHF. CDR3 sequence (DNA): TGTGCCAGCAGCGCGGGACAGTTAAGCAATCAGCCCCAGCATTTT.

This chain connects TRBV11-3 to TRBJ2-1, with TRBD2 matching over 12 bases. With 1 base clipped from V and 7 bases from J, the junction kept 8 bases outside the gene matches. The CDR3 is 17 amino acids. Per germline, CDR1 SGHNT and CDR2 YENEEA. This CDR3 is CASSLGQLAGGRNEQFF. CDR3 nucleotide sequence: TGTGCCAGCAGCTTAGGCCAACTAGCGGGAGGTCGGAATGAGCAGTTCTTC. The full variable domain, its missing parts supplied by reference TRBV11-3 and TRBJ2-1, is EAGVVQSPRYKIIEKKQPVAFWCNPISGHNTLYWYLQNLGQGPELLIRYENEEAVDDSQLPKDRFSAERLKGVDSTLKIQPAELGDSAVYLCASSLGQLAGGRNEQFFGPGTRLTVL.

The rearrangement uses TRBV20-1 and TRBJ2-5; 7 bases are a match to TRBD2. Trimming took 3 bases from V and 7 from J; bases not matched to a gene: 20. The germline V gene encodes CDR1 DFQATT and CDR2 SNEGSKA (reference sequence). The CDR3 is 17 residues long. The chain's CDR3 is CSARRLADKEGRGTQYF. CDR3 sequence (DNA): TGCAGTGCTAGGCGACTAGCCGACAAAGAGGGGCGAGGGACCCAGTACTTC.

In this sample, this clonotype turned up many times. An end of the junction does not agree with germline; a read error may underlie this. V gene TRBV10-3 combines with J gene TRBJ2-1; 7 bases are a match to TRBD2. Germline assignment: CDR1 ENHRY and CDR2 SYGVKD. This CDR3 is 16 amino acids long. The CDR3 here is CASSEVGSGVEGEQFF. The DNA of the CDR3 is TGTGCCAGCAGTGAGGTGGGAAGCGGGGTCGAAGGTGAGCAGTTCTTC.

A few counts support this clonotype. This chain links TRBV27 with TRBJ2-5; D call uncertain. Per germline, CDR1 MNHEY and CDR2 SMNVEV (reference sequence). This CDR3 has 13 residues. With 7 bases removed from V and 0 bases from J, the gap between germline ends came to 9 bases. CDR3 protein: CASNPEDQETQYF. In DNA, the CDR3 is TGTGCCAGCAATCCCGAGGACCAAGAGACCCAGTACTTC.

The chain recombines TRBV7-2 with TRBJ1-2, with 10 bases matching TRBD1. Unmatched junction bases numbered 7, after V lost 3 bases and J lost 6 bases. Germline CDR1 SGHTA, CDR2 FQGNSA. This CDR3 region has 15 residues. DNA of the CDR3: TGTGCCAGCAGCTTGTCGAGCGGACAGGGGGATGGCTACACCTTC. It encodes CASSLSSGQGDGYTF.

This clonotype has at least ten counts. One junction end does not reproduce the germline sequence, and a read error may be involved. V gene TRBV7-8 combines with J gene TRBJ2-7, with D possibly being TRBD1 (5 bases). This CDR3 has 12 amino acids. Germline V gene data show CDR1 as SGHVS and CDR2 as FQNEAQ. CDR3 sequence: CASSFSTEVSTF. The CDR3 DNA reads as TGTGCCAGCAGCTTTTCGACAGAGGTTAGCACCTTC. The full variable domain, in which reference TRBV7-8 and TRBJ2-7 provide the parts outside the CDR3, is GAGVSQSPRYKVAKRGQDVALRCDPISGHVSLFWYQQALGQGPEFLTYFQNEAQLDKSGLPSDRFFAERPEGSVSTLKIQRTQQEDSAVYLCASSFSTEVSTFGPGTRLTVT.

This clonotype was detected many times. The rearrangement uses TRBV10-3 and TRBJ2-7; 7 bases are shared with TRBD1. This CDR3 contains 15 residues. The germline V gene has CDR1 ENHRY and CDR2 SYGVKD. The J segment lost 1 base and the V segment lost 3 bases, leaving 6 bases of the junction unmatched. CDR3 bases: TGTGCCATCAGTGAAGTCGGGACAGCATCCTACGAGCAGTACTTC. It is translated as CAISEVGTASYEQYF.

This clonotype appeared a single time. V usage is TRBV6-4 and J usage is TRBJ2-5; D is ambiguous. Germline lookup yields CDR1 MRHNA and CDR2 SNTAGT. This CDR3 region has 16 residues. The V gene lost 3 bases and the J gene lost 2 bases, with 16 bases spanning the gap. CDR3 region: CASSESAPGVQETQYF. CDR3 DNA sequence: TGTGCCAGCAGTGAATCGGCCCCCGGCGTTCAAGAGACCCAGTACTTC.

To note about this clonotype: At one end, the junction sequence differs from germline, possibly due to a read error. This chain joins TRBV6-1 and TRBJ2-5; 7 bases map to TRBD2. The V gene's germline CDR1 is MNHNS and CDR2 SASEGT. CDR3 length: 16 amino acids. This chain's CDR3 is CASSEERGFDRKTRYF. The DNA of the CDR3 is TGTGCCAGCAGTGAAGAGCGGGGTTTCGACCGGAAGACCCGGTACTTC.

The V gene is TRBV5-8, the J gene TRBJ2-1; D uncertain. CDR1 and CDR2 from the germline V gene are SGHTS and YDEGEE. V lost 4 bases to trimming and J lost 6 bases, with 14 bases between them. This CDR3 region has 14 residues. The CDR3, as DNA: TGTGCCAGCAGCCTAGGGCCCAGCTCCAATGAGCAGTTCTTC. Protein: CASSLGPSSNEQFF.

The chain recombines TRBV16 with TRBJ1-5; 7 nucleotides agree with TRBD1. The V gene end was trimmed by 3 bases and the J gene end by 5 bases; junction bases not matched to a gene: 4. The CDR3 runs 14 residues. Germline CDR1 KGHSY, CDR2 FQNENV. The CDR3 nucleotides read TGTGCCAGCAGCCACACGACAGGGTATCAGCCCCAGCATTTT. Encoded protein: CASSHTTGYQPQHF.

The chain uses TRBV5-1 and TRBJ1-4; the D gene is possibly TRBD1 (5 bases). Germline CDR1 SGHRS, CDR2 YFSETQ. This CDR3 has 15 residues. V dropped 3 bases and J dropped 4 bases, with 13 bases sitting between them. As DNA, the CDR3 is TGCGCCAGCAGCTCTGGAAGTAGGGGTAATGAAAAACTGTTTTTT. It codes for CASSSGSRGNEKLFF.

The sample holds many counts of this clonotype. The genes are TRBV6-5 and TRBJ1-2; TRBD1 is a possible D gene (6 bases). This CDR3 contains 13 residues. The germline gives CDR1 MNHEY, CDR2 SVGAGI. Trimming left V 6 bases short and J 6 bases short, with 14 bases between. The CDR3 DNA reads as TGTGCCAGCAGGGCAGGGGTTGGTGATGGCTACACCTTC. It yields the protein CASRAGVGDGYTF.

This clonotype came up many times. The chain carries TRBV9 and TRBJ2-1; D is uncertain. CDR1 SGDLS and CDR2 YYNGEE come from the germline V gene. V was clipped by 0 bases and J by 6 bases, with 7 bases between them. The CDR3 length is 13 residues. The CDR3 loop is CASSVDGSNEQFF. The CDR3 DNA reads as TGTGCCAGCAGCGTAGATGGTAGCAATGAGCAGTTCTTC.

For this clonotype: The junction departs from the called germline gene at one end, perhaps through a read error. The genes are TRBV9 and TRBJ1-2; TRBD1 agrees at 8 bases. Germline loops: CDR1 SGDLS, CDR2 YYNGEE. The CDR3 has 14 amino acids. The CDR3 sequence is CASSLETGAYGHTF. The DNA for the CDR3 is TGTGCCAGCAGCTTGGAGACAGGGGCTTATGGCCACACCTTC.

This clonotype was counted a few times. Being one base from a much bigger clone, this may be a read error. The V gene is TRBV7-8, the J gene TRBJ2-7, with no clear D. The CDR3 is 15 amino acids. Germline V gene data show CDR1 as SGHVS and CDR2 as FQNEAQ. CDR3 in amino acids: CASSQDVGGAYEQYF. In nucleotides, the CDR3 is TGCGCCAGCAGCCAAGATGTCGGCGGTGCCTACGAGCAGTACTTC.

The V and J genes are TRBV6-5 and TRBJ2-2, with 11 bases identical to TRBD1. The germline CDR1 and CDR2 sequences are MNHEY and SVGAGI. The trim removed 4 bases at V and 7 bases at J, leaving 8 bases unmatched. The CDR3 sequence is 16 residues long. CDR3 DNA: TGTGCCAGCAGTTCCCCTGGACAGGGGGCAGACGGGGAGCTGTTTTTT. Its translation is CASSSPGQGADGELFF.

The sample holds a few counts of this clonotype. The chain carries TRBV25-1 and TRBJ1-1; 8 bases are shared with TRBD1. CDR1 and CDR2 (germline): MGHDK, SYGVNS. V lost 6 bases and J lost 8; bases outside the gene matches: 2. CDR3 size: 11 residues. The CDR3 loop is CASRQGVEAFF. CDR3 coding DNA: TGTGCCAGCAGACAGGGGGTCGAAGCTTTCTTT. Variable domain in full (rest from reference TRBV25-1 and TRBJ1-1): EADIYQTPRYLVIGTGKKITLECSQTMGHDKMYWYQQDPGMELHLIHYSYGVNSTEKGDLSSESTVSRIRTEHFPLTLESARPSHTSQYLCASRQGVEAFFGQGTRLTVV.